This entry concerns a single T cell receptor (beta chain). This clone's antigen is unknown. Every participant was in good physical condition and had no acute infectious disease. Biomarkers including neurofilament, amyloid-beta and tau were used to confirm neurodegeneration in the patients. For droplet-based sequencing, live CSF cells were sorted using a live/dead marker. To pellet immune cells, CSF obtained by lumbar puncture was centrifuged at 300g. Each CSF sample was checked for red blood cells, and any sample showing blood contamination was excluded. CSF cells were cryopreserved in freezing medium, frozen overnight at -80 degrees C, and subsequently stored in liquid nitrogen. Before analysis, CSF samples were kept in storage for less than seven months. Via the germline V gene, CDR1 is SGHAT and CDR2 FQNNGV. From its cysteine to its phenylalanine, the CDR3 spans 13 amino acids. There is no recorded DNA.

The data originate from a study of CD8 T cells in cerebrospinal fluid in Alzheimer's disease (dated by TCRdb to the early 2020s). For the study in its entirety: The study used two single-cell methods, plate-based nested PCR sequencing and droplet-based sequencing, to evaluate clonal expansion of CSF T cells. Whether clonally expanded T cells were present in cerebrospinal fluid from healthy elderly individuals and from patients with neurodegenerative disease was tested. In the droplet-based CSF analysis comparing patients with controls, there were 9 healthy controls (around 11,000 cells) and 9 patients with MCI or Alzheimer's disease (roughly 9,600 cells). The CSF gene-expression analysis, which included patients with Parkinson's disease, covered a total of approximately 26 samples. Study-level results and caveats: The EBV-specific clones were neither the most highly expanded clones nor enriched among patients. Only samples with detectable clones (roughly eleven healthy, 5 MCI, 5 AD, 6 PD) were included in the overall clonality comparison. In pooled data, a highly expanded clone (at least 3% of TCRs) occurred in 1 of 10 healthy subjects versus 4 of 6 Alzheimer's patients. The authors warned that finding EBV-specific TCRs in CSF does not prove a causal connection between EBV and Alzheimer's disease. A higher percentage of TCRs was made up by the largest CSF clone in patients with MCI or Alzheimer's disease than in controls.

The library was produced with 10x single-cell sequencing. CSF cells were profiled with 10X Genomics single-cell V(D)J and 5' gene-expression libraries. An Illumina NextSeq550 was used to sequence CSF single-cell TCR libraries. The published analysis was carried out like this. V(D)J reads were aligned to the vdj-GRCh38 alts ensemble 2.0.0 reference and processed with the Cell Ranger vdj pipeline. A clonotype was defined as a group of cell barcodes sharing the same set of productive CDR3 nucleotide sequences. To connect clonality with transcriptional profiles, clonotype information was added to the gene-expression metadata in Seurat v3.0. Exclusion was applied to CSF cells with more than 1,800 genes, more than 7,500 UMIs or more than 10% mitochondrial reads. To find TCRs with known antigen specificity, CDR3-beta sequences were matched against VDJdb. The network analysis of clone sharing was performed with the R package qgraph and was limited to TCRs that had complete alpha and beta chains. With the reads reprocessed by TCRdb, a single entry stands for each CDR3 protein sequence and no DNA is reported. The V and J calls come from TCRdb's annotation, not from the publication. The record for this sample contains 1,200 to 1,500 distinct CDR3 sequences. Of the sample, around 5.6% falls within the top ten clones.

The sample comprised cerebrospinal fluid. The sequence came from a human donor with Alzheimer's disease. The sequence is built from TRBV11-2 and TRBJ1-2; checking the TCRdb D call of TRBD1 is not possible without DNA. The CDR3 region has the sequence CASSFGPGFGYTF.